This T cell receptor beta chain was recorded in a study of blood T cell repertoires in COVID-19. Study overall: The United States, Italy and Spain provided the acute and convalescent COVID-19 samples. T cells, B-cell-depleted T cells, or PBMCs supplied cDNA or gDNA.

Original data processing: It was from reference gene primer amplification that nucleated cell counts were estimated. Only in-frame clones appear in the TCRdb table, and some are missing; sequencing was by immunoSEQ multiplex PCR. V and J calls and clone size are those listed in that table; D and trimming were worked out from the DNA. The sample contains approximately 500,000 clones, roughly nine tenths of which appear only once. This CDR3 is 12 amino acids long. Deletions cut 3 bases from V and 5 bases from J, with 5 bases between. This clone was seen only a few times. It was during active infection that Seattle patients were enrolled and then longitudinally followed.

Sequencing was carried out using peripheral blood. The chain uses TRBV12-3 or TRBV12-4 and TRBJ1-5; D unclear. This receptor was obtained from a woman in her 50s with COVID-19, enrolled during active disease. The CDR3 loop is CASSLQYQPQHF. The DNA for the CDR3 is TGTGCCAGCAGTTTGCAGTATCAGCCCCAGCATTTT.